This TCR beta chain was sequenced in a study of T-cell memory formation after mild COVID-19. TCRdb passed the 5' RACE reads through MiXCR, listing each CDR3 protein once. The sample includes about 270,000 distinct CDR3 sequences, just over 15% seen only once; the top ten take 2.1%. Trimming took off 3 bases at V and 0 bases at J, with 9 bases between the two ends. CDR3 length: 15 residues. Sequencing input: PBMCs or a T cell subset sorted from them (not recorded which). The chain links TRBV12-3 or TRBV12-4 to TRBJ2-1; D may be TRBD1 (5 bases). The TCR sequence derives from an adult woman who had mild COVID-19 (a few samples of this study predate the infection). Cell type and time point are not known. CDR3 sequence: CASSLGRVSYNEQFF. DNA for the CDR3: TGTGCCAGCAGTTTGGGCAGGGTCTCCTACAATGAGCAGTTCTTC.